Following are 8 T cell receptor beta chains from one sample sequenced in a study of CD8 T cells in ankylosing spondylitis (dated by TCRdb to the late 2010s). The library was prepared using 5' RACE. TCRdb lists the instrument as Illumina HiSeq 2500. TCRdb redid the processing of the public reads, applying fastp at Q25 and MiXCR, and retained in-frame beta chains. Each CDR3 protein gets just one entry, which takes the most common genes and DNA from the rows behind it. In all, the sample holds 150,000 to 200,000 distinct CDR3 sequences, and about 18% of those were seen once. 3.5% to 5% of the sample is taken by the ten largest. Sequenced: blood, either unsorted or a sorted T cell fraction (not recorded which). The receptors were gathered from a male donor under 30 with ankylosing spondylitis or in good health (not recorded which). Donor details come from another sample of the same person, matched by shared clones.

At least ten counts were recorded for this clonotype. The genes are TRBV10-3 and TRBJ2-7, with 10 bases lining up with TRBD2. J was trimmed by 7 bases and V by 10 bases; bases with no gene match: 7. This CDR3 comprises 12 residues. Germline V gene data show CDR1 as ENHRY and CDR2 as SYGVKD. CDR3 bases: TGTGCCACCGGGACTAGCGCGGAGGAGCAGTACTTC. The encoded protein is CATGTSAEEQYF.

This clonotype was counted ten times or more. V gene TRBV20-1 combines with J gene TRBJ2-2; weak D call: TRBD2 (5 bases). The germline V gene has CDR1 DFQATT and CDR2 SNEGSKA (reference sequence). There are 14 residues in the CDR3. Trimming shortened V by 3 bases and J by 5 bases, and 13 bases separated the two germline ends. This CDR3 is CSASLLTRTGELFF. The CDR3 DNA follows: TGCAGTGCTAGCCTCCTAACTAGAACCGGGGAGCTGTTTTTT.

This clonotype was observed many times. This chain joins TRBV7-9 and TRBJ2-3; D remains unclear. Germline-derived CDR1 and CDR2 are SEHNR and FQNEAQ (reference sequence). Trimming left V 5 bases short and J 1 base short, with 22 bases between. The CDR3 length is 18 residues. CDR3: CASSPPFRAPKGTDTQYF. The CDR3 DNA is TGTGCCAGCAGCCCCCCGTTCCGGGCCCCGAAGGGCACAGATACGCAGTATTTT.

In this sample, this clonotype turned up many times. The V gene is TRBV29-1, the J gene TRBJ2-7, with TRBD1 matching over 7 bases. The CDR3 covers 13 residues. CDR1 is SQVTM and CDR2 is ANQGSEA in the germline V gene. Trimming cost V 5 bases and J 2 bases; bases outside gene matches: 6. CDR3 sequence reads: CSVCRGKTYEQYF. The CDR3 DNA reads TGCAGCGTTTGCAGGGGGAAGACCTACGAGCAGTACTTC.

This clonotype came up many times. This chain uses TRBV2 with TRBJ1-2; D is unclear. V dropped 8 bases and J dropped 11 bases, with 21 bases sitting between them. Germline CDR1 reads SNHLY; CDR2 reads FYNNEI. The CDR3 covers 13 residues. CDR3 bases: TGTGCCAGCCGCGACCTGCTAACTATCGGGTACACCTTC. Amino acids: CASRDLLTIGYTF.

This clonotype was observed many times. The chain has TRBV12-3 or TRBV12-4 and TRBJ2-3; D possibly uses TRBD1 or TRBD2 (5 bases each). V was clipped by 1 base and J by 7 bases, with 9 bases between them. The CDR3 sequence is 13 residues long. CDR3: CASSLERGNTQYF. CDR3 sequence (DNA): TGTGCCAGCAGTTTAGAGAGGGGTAATACGCAGTATTTT.

Ten or more counts support this clonotype. The chain recombines TRBV6-5 with TRBJ1-1; 7 nucleotides line up with TRBD1. Germline V lookup: CDR1 MNHEY, CDR2 SVGAGI. The CDR3 spans 16 residues. Trimming removed 4 bases from V and 0 bases from J; junction bases left unmatched: 8. In DNA, the CDR3 is TGTGCCAGCAGTTCCTCCTTACAGGGGCTGAACACTGAAGCTTTCTTT. This codes for CASSSSLQGLNTEAFF.

This clonotype was recorded once. The V and J genes are TRBV7-2 and TRBJ2-7, with unresolved D. Per germline, CDR1 SGHTA and CDR2 FQGNSA. Between the trimmed V and J ends, which lost 5 bases and 6 bases, there was a span of 11 bases. This CDR3 has 12 residues. The CDR3: CASSPRTGEQYF. Written as DNA, the CDR3 is TGTGCCAGCAGCCCAAGAACGGGCGAGCAGTACTTC. The variable domain in full, completed from reference TRBV7-2 and TRBJ2-7, reads GAGVSQSPSNKVTEKGKDVELRCDPISGHTALYWYRQSLGQGLEFLIYFQGNSAPDKSGLPSDRFSAERTGGSVSTLTIQRTQQEDSAVYLCASSPRTGEQYFGPGTRLTVT.